This T cell receptor beta chain was sequenced during a study of shared clonotypes between healthy human individuals. As concerns this clone: Its antigen is undetermined.

Overall study results and limits: A limitation of the genetic and exposure-history diversity represented arose from few donors. The study found about 4.6% of naive CD4 clonotypes shared across several donors.

The method was immunoSEQ multiplex PCR; TCRdb's version includes in-frame clones alone and lacks a portion of them. The table records 1,400,000 or so clones, about 98.5% of them present only once. Germline-derived CDR1 and CDR2 are SEHNR and FQNEAQ (reference sequence). V lost 6 bases and J lost 4, with 9 bases in between. This CDR3 is 13 amino acids long. Naive CD45RA+ and memory CD45RA-negative subsets were split from CD4+ cells. Sequences were obtained from naive CD4+ T cells sorted from blood. Subset denoted: CD45RA+ positively selected. The V and J genes are TRBV7-9 and TRBJ1-4; D perhaps matches TRBD1 (6 bases). This clonotype was sampled from a young man in good health. This chain's CDR3 is CASRRGDNEKLFF. CDR3 nucleotide sequence: TGTGCCAGCAGGAGGGGGGATAATGAAAAACTGTTTTTT.